A single sample gave rise to the 30 T cell receptor beta chains below, sequenced in a study of shared clonotypes between healthy human individuals. TCRdb keeps only in-frame clones here, not all; method: immunoSEQ multiplex PCR. The data show 2 million to 2.5 million clones, approximately 96% seen once. The specimen sequenced was naive CD4+ T cells sorted from blood. Subset described: CD45RA+ positively selected. These receptors originate from a man aged 18 to 35 in good health.

CDR3 in DNA: TGTGCCAGCAGTTTATCGTCTCTCGGCGGGGGGGCAGGAGAGACCCAGTACTTC. Protein: CASSLSSLGGGAGETQYF. This rearrangement joins TRBV27 to TRBJ2-5; 9 bases line up with TRBD2. J gave up 4 bases and V 0 bases, and 12 bases lay outside the gene matches. The CDR3 is made up of 18 amino acids. Germline V gene sequence: CDR1 MNHEY, CDR2 SMNVEV (reference sequence).

DNA of the CDR3: TGTGCCAGCAGTCGGGGGGACTCCTACAATGAGCAGTTCTTC. It yields the protein CASSRGDSYNEQFF. The genes are TRBV6-5 and TRBJ2-1, with 7 bases matching TRBD2. The CDR3 consists of 14 residues. V lost 5 bases, J lost 0 bases, and 1 base stayed unmatched. Per germline, CDR1 MNHEY and CDR2 SVGAGI.

The chain recombines TRBV19 with TRBJ1-5, with 8 bases matching TRBD1. Trimming cost V 4 bases and J 4 bases; bases outside gene matches: 3. CDR3 length equals 14 residues. Germline assignment: CDR1 LNHDA and CDR2 SQIVND (reference sequence). CDR3 nucleotide sequence: TGTGCCAGTAGTACGACAGGGGCGAATCAGCCCCAGCATTTT. Translating it yields CASSTTGANQPQHF.

V usage is TRBV18 and J usage is TRBJ1-4, with D possibly being TRBD1 (5 bases). V lost 3 bases, J lost 5 bases, and 10 bases lay in between. The CDR3 contains 14 residues. Per the germline V gene, CDR1 is KGHSH and CDR2 is LQKENI. CDR3 residues: CASSPGGANEKLFF. The CDR3 DNA is TGTGCCAGCTCACCGGGGGGTGCGAATGAAAAACTGTTTTTT.

The chain employs TRBV27 and TRBJ2-7; 12 bases are a match to TRBD2. The CDR3 contains 15 residues. CDR1 MNHEY and CDR2 SMNVEV come from the germline V gene (reference sequence). The trim removed 1 base at V and 6 bases at J, leaving 4 bases unmatched. CDR3 bases: TGTGCCAGCAGTTTATTTGCGACTAGCGGGAGCGAGCAGTACTTC. Translation: CASSLFATSGSEQYF.

This chain links TRBV27 with TRBJ2-7, with TRBD2 matching over 8 bases. Losses at the gene ends were 2 bases for V and 2 bases for J; bases not matched to a gene: 5. From germline, CDR1 is MNHEY and CDR2 SMNVEV (reference sequence). The CDR3 is made up of 15 amino acids. CDR3 in amino acids: CASSLTGLVPYEQYF. In nucleotides, the CDR3 is TGTGCCAGCAGTTTAACGGGACTAGTACCCTACGAGCAGTACTTC.

Comment on this clone: Other DNA sequences of this sample code for an identical CDR3. The rearrangement links TRBV11-2 to TRBJ2-5; D call uncertain. The CDR3 spans 11 residues. V lost 5 bases to trimming and J lost 4 bases, with 5 bases between them. CDR1 is SGHAT and CDR2 is FQNNGV in the germline V gene. DNA for the CDR3: TGTGCCAGCAGCCTCGGAGAGACCCAGTACTTC. Amino acids: CASSLGETQYF.

The chain employs TRBV30 and TRBJ1-3; D may be TRBD2 (6 bases). The end of the DNA fits TRBJ2-2 better, so the J call may be wrong. CDR1 is GTSNPN and CDR2 is SVGIG in the germline V gene (reference sequence). This CDR3 is 15 amino acids long. The CDR3 DNA is TGTGCCTGGAGTCCCCGCGGGGATTACACCGGGGAGCTGTTTTTT. Amino acid sequence: CAWSPRGDYTGELFF.

The rearrangement links TRBV7-9 to TRBJ2-3, with 14 positions matching TRBD2. This CDR3 region has 17 residues. The germline V gene has CDR1 SEHNR and CDR2 FQNEAQ (reference sequence). The V segment lost 5 bases and the J segment 2 bases; nucleotides outside the gene matches: 6. As DNA, the CDR3 is TGTGCCAGCAGCCCTGGACTAGCGGGAGGCTACACAGATACGCAGTATTTT. Translating gives CASSPGLAGGYTDTQYF. Together with reference TRBV7-9 and TRBJ2-3, the CDR3 gives the full variable domain: DTGVSQNPRHKITKRGQNVTFRCDPISEHNRLYWYRQTLGQGPEFLTYFQNEAQLEKSRLLSDRFSAERPKGSFSTLEIQRTEQGDSAMYLCASSPGLAGGYTDTQYFGPGTRLTVL.

The gene calls are TRBV5-6 and TRBJ1-6; D not resolved. Trimming pared 1 base from V and 7 bases from J, leaving 12 bases between. Germline assignment: CDR1 SGHDT and CDR2 YYEEEE. CDR3 length: 15 residues. DNA of the CDR3: TGTGCCAGCAGCTTGCTATGGCAGGAGAATTCACCCCTCCACTTT. Translated, it gives CASSLLWQENSPLHF. Full variable domain (outside the CDR3, taken from reference TRBV5-6 and TRBJ1-6): DAGVTQSPTHLIKTRGQQVTLRCSPKSGHDTVSWYQQALGQGPQFIFQYYEEEERQRGNFPDRFSGHQFPNYSSELNVNALLLGDSALYLCASSLLWQENSPLHFGNGTRLTVT.

In regard to this clone: At one of its ends the junction is not consistent with the germline gene, which may arise from a read error. The chain couples TRBV29-1 to TRBJ2-2; D remains unclear. Germline assignment: CDR1 SQVTM and CDR2 ANQGSEA. The CDR3 runs to 13 residues. The CDR3 DNA is TGCGGCGTTGTCGCTGGGCCGGCCGGGGAGCTGTTTTTT. Translating it yields CGVVAGPAGELFF.

The chain employs TRBV10-3 and TRBJ2-7; TRBD2 agrees at 7 bases. Germline-derived CDR1 and CDR2 are ENHRY and SYGVKD. After removal of 6 bases from V and 2 bases from J, the junction contained 7 bases not matched to a gene. This CDR3 is built from 14 residues. The CDR3 bases are TGTGCCATCAGCCTTGGACTAGGAGCCTACGAGCAGTACTTC. It codes for CAISLGLGAYEQYF.

The chain links TRBV19 to TRBJ1-5, with TRBD1 identical over 7 bases. The germline gives CDR1 LNHDA, CDR2 SQIVND (reference sequence). The junction had 3 bases not matched to a gene; V was cut back by 9 bases and J by 1 base. The CDR3 is 13 residues long. Written as DNA, the CDR3 is TGTGCCAGCGAGACAGGGAGCAATCAGCCCCAGCATTTT. It translates to CASETGSNQPQHF.

V is TRBV5-4 and J is TRBJ2-3, with D unclear. Trimming removed 4 bases at V and 4 bases at J, with 7 bases between. The CDR3 extends over 12 amino acids. Germline V lookup: CDR1 SGHNT, CDR2 YYREEE (reference sequence). The CDR3 DNA is TGTGCCAGCAGCCTCGTGTCAGATACGCAGTATTTT. Protein product: CASSLVSDTQYF.

V gene TRBV30 combines with J gene TRBJ2-7; 8 bases are shared with TRBD2. The V segment lost 0 bases and the J segment 0 bases; nucleotides outside the gene matches: 13. Germline V gene data show CDR1 as GTSNPN and CDR2 as SVGIG (reference sequence). CDR3 size: 18 residues. Written as DNA, the CDR3 is TGTGCCTGGAGTGTACTCGCTCGTAAAGCGGGGGCCTCCTACGAGCAGTACTTC. Translating gives CAWSVLARKAGASYEQYF. The variable domain in full, completed from reference TRBV30 and TRBJ2-7, reads SQTIHQWPATLVQPVGSPLSLECTVEGTSNPNLYWYRQAAGRGLQLLFYSVGIGQISSEVPQNLSASRPQDRQFILSSKKLLLSDSGFYLCAWSVLARKAGASYEQYFGPGTRLTVT.

The chain carries TRBV2 and TRBJ2-3; the match to TRBD1 covers 9 bases. V lost 5 bases and J lost 1; bases outside the gene matches: 4. This CDR3 has 15 residues. Germline V lookup: CDR1 SNHLY, CDR2 FYNNEI. As DNA, the CDR3 is TGTGCCAGCAGTACCGGACAGGGGCGCACAGATACGCAGTATTTT. This translates into CASSTGQGRTDTQYF.

The chain couples TRBV2 to TRBJ2-3, with TRBD1 matching 7 bases. Germline V CDR1 and CDR2: SNHLY, FYNNEI. With V trimmed by 6 bases and J by 0 bases, 6 bases remained unmatched. There are 15 residues in the CDR3. CDR3 coding DNA: TGTGCCAGCAGCCCGGGACAGATTAGCACAGATACGCAGTATTTT. Protein product: CASSPGQISTDTQYF.

The chain has TRBV5-6 and TRBJ1-1; D unclear. CDR3 size: 15 residues. Germline CDR1 reads SGHDT; CDR2 reads YYEEEE. The ends were cut back, 0 bases at V and 6 bases at J, with 15 bases in the middle. The CDR3 DNA is TGTGCCAGCAGCTTGGGATCAGTAAGTGCGTCTGAAGCTTTCTTT. It yields the protein CASSLGSVSASEAFF.

A remark on this clone: Other DNA variants within this sample encode the same CDR3. This chain links TRBV9 with TRBJ2-7; unclear D gene. CDR1 is SGDLS, CDR2 YYNGEE, per germline. This CDR3 spans 14 amino acids. Trimming cost V 4 bases and J 0 bases, with 11 bases left between them. As DNA, the CDR3 is TGTGCCAGCAGCCCCCGGACGGACTCCTACGAGCAGTACTTC. This sequence encodes CASSPRTDSYEQYF.

This clone was seen just once. V usage is TRBV4-3 and J usage is TRBJ2-5; 9 nucleotides align to TRBD2. V was clipped by 4 bases and J by 2 bases; unmatched bases: 2. The CDR3 consists of 14 residues. Per germline, CDR1 LGHNA and CDR2 YSLEER. The chain's CDR3 is CASSLGLAQETQYF. CDR3 sequence (DNA): TGCGCCAGCAGCCTCGGACTAGCGCAAGAGACCCAGTACTTC.

The chain links TRBV9 to TRBJ2-2; TRBD1 matches 7 bases. Germline values: CDR1 SGDLS, CDR2 YYNGEE. Trimming removed 4 bases from V and 1 base from J; junction bases left unmatched: 4. CDR3 size: 15 residues. The CDR3 sequence is CASSPRDRNTGELFF. In DNA form, the CDR3 reads TGTGCCAGCAGCCCCCGGGACAGGAACACCGGGGAGCTGTTTTTT.

The chain employs TRBV6-1 and TRBJ1-4; D unclear. CDR1 and CDR2 (germline): MNHNS, SASEGT. The CDR3 is made up of 14 amino acids. Trimming took 4 bases from V and 0 from J, leaving 6 bases between them. CDR3 sequence (DNA): TGTGCCAGCAGTGCACTTGCAACTAATGAAAAACTGTTTTTT. This codes for CASSALATNEKLFF.

The chain carries TRBV15 and TRBJ2-5; TRBD1 matches at 7 bases. After removal of 0 bases from V and 5 bases from J, the junction contained 3 bases not matched to a gene. Germline V gene sequence: CDR1 LNHNV, CDR2 YYDKDF (reference sequence). CDR3 length: 14 amino acids. CDR3: CATSRDQQGETQYF. CDR3 coding DNA: TGTGCCACCAGCAGAGATCAACAGGGGGAGACCCAGTACTTC.

This clone showed up just a few times. Other DNA sequences from this sample encode an identical CDR3 as well. This chain joins TRBV7-2 and TRBJ1-5; D not certain. The ends were cut back, 1 base at V and 0 bases at J, with 4 bases in the middle. Germline loops: CDR1 SGHTA, CDR2 FQGNSA. The CDR3 runs to 14 residues. DNA for the CDR3: TGTGCCAGCAGCTTAGGACCTAGCAATCAGCCCCAGCATTTT. This translates into CASSLGPSNQPQHF.

The V call is TRBV6-1, the J call TRBJ2-7; tentatively, D is TRBD1 (5 bases). Germline V lookup: CDR1 MNHNS, CDR2 SASEGT. The CDR3 spans 14 residues. V was pared by 9 bases and J by 5 bases, with 20 bases between. CDR3: CASRATVRVHEQYF. In nucleotides, the CDR3 is TGTGCCAGTCGAGCGACAGTACGAGTCCACGAGCAGTACTTC.

On this clone itself: The same CDR3 arises from other DNA sequences in this sample as well. The chain is built from TRBV29-1 and TRBJ2-5; D is perhaps TRBD1 or TRBD2 (5 bases each). The CDR3 has 14 residues. Per the germline V gene, CDR1 is SQVTM and CDR2 is ANQGSEA. Trimming cost V 3 bases and J 2 bases, with 13 bases left between them. CDR3 nucleotides: TGCAGCGTTGAGGGACGTCTGGCGCAAGAGACCCAGTACTTC. It is translated as CSVEGRLAQETQYF.

As to this clone: Other DNA sequences of this sample code for an identical CDR3. This chain's CDR3 is CASRQGSGNTIYF. The DNA for the CDR3 is TGTGCCAGCAGACAGGGCTCTGGAAACACCATATATTTT. The chain joins TRBV7-9 to TRBJ1-3; possible D gene TRBD1, 6 bases. The CDR3 is 13 amino acids. The germline gives CDR1 SEHNR, CDR2 FQNEAQ (reference sequence). V dropped 6 bases and J dropped 0 bases, with 6 bases sitting between them.

This rearrangement joins TRBV5-4 to TRBJ2-7; the match to TRBD2 covers 8 bases. V shed 0 bases and J 3 bases; nucleotides not matched to a gene: 2. Germline CDR1 SGHNT, CDR2 YYREEE (reference sequence). This CDR3 spans 14 amino acids. CDR3 nucleotide sequence: TGTGCCAGCAGCTTGGGGACTAGCATCTACGAGCAGTACTTC. As protein: CASSLGTSIYEQYF.

The chain links TRBV7-9 to TRBJ1-1; TRBD1 matches at 9 bases. The CDR3 loop spans 15 amino acids. Germline V CDR1 and CDR2: SEHNR, FQNEAQ (reference sequence). V was clipped by 5 bases and J by 5 bases; unmatched bases: 9. The CDR3 region is CASSAQGAQRTEAFF. In DNA, the CDR3 is TGTGCCAGCAGCGCACAGGGGGCCCAGAGGACTGAAGCTTTCTTT.

This clone was seen only once. The gene calls are TRBV5-1 and TRBJ2-1; TRBD1 might be the D (6 bases). Germline values: CDR1 SGHRS, CDR2 YFSETQ. The CDR3 runs 16 residues. V lost 4 bases, J lost 4 bases, and 18 bases lay in between. This chain's CDR3 is CASSVTGTPTYNEQFF. In DNA form, the CDR3 reads TGCGCCAGCAGCGTGACCGGGACACCGACGTACAATGAGCAGTTCTTC.